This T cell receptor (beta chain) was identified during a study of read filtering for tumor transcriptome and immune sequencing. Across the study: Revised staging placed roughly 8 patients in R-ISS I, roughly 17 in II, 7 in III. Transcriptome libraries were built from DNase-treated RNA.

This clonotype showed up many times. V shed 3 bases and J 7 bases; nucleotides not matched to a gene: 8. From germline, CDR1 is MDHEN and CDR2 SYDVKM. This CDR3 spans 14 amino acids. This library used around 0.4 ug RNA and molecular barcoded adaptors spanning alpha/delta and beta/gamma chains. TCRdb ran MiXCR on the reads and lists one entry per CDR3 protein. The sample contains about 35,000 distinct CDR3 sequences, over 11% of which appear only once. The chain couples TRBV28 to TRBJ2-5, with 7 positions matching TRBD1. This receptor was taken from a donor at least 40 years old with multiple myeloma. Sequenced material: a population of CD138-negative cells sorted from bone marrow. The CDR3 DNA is TGTGCCAGCAGTTTCGGTAGCAGGGGGAGGACCCAGTACTTC. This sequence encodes CASSFGSRGRTQYF.